The subject of this entry is one T cell receptor (beta chain). What this receptor recognizes is not known. The sample holds no much larger clone one base away, and base qualities are not on file. The data stem from a study of technical replicates of blood from a few donors (dated by TCRdb to the late 2010s). Libraries were constructed by the immunoSEQ multiplex PCR assay. TCRdb provides this immuneACCESS table in a form limited to in-frame rearrangements. Some clones are lacking; in checked studies, under half of them reflect an unresolved V gene, and why the rest are absent is not known. This sample has some 81,000 clones in its table, and around 90% of those were observed once. 0.25% of the sample lies in the top ten. From the cysteine up to the phenylalanine, the CDR3 has a length of 14 residues. Here the CDR3 DNA is all that survives: 42 bases in frame from base 1. CDR1 and CDR2 (SGHRS, YFSETQ) derive from the germline V gene. The junction shows trimming of 0 bases on V and 6 bases on J, and the gene matches do not reach 3 bases of it.

This clonotype originated in a human donor in good health. Sequences were obtained from T cells isolated from PBMCs. In this chain, TRBV5-1 is recombined with TRBJ2-1, with 7 bases matching TRBD2. The CDR3 here reads CASSLGSGLNEQFF. The DNA sequence reads TGCGCCAGCAGCTTGGGTAGCGGGCTCAATGAGCAGTTCTTC. The CDR3, completed at both ends by the reference TRBV5-1 and TRBJ2-1 genes, gives the full variable domain KAGVTQTPRYLIKTRGQQVTLSCSPISGHRSVSWYQQTPGQGLQFLFEYFSETQRNKGNFPGRFSGRQFSNSRSEMNVSTLELGDSALYLCASSLGSGLNEQFFGPGTRLTVL.